This T cell receptor (beta chain) was sequenced for a study of early T cells in non-severe SARS-CoV-2 infection. Study results and limitations: Matching with VDJdb favored anti-spike CD8 responses (missing private and CD4 specificities).

This clonotype has just a few counts. No antigen is known for it. In the library, individual cDNA molecules carried attached unique molecular identifiers. TCRdb used MiXCR to reprocess the 5' RACE reads, holding one entry per CDR3 protein. The sample has roughly 90,000 distinct CDR3 sequences, approximately 14% seen once. The CDR3 length is 13 residues. The ends lost 7 bases at V and 3 bases at J; junction bases unmatched: 2. Germline CDR1 is SEHNR and CDR2 is FQNEAQ (reference sequence). This clonotype was obtained from an adult who was a healthcare worker with PCR-confirmed SARS-CoV-2 infection or an uninfected control (not recorded which). The chain couples TRBV7-9 to TRBJ2-3, with 9 bases identical to TRBD1. The sequenced sample consisted of whole blood. The DNA for the CDR3 is TGTGCCAGCAAGACAGGGGGGACAGATACGCAGTATTTT. Translated, it gives CASKTGGTDTQYF.